Listed here are 8 T cell receptor beta chains from one sample, sequenced in a study of T cell responses to AZD1222 COVID-19 vaccine. Repertoires were generated with immunoSEQ multiplex PCR, while TCRdb's copy carries only in-frame clones and drops some. This repertoire shows around 120,000 clones, 92% found once; its top ten account for about 1.2%. Sample: peripheral blood, taken on day 0 of AZD1222 vaccination. All receptors come from an adult in good health.

Concerning this clone: The same CDR3 arises from other DNA sequences in this sample as well. This rearrangement joins TRBV5-6 to TRBJ1-1; D is possibly TRBD1 (5 bases). V gave up 0 bases and J gave up 8 bases, with 11 bases separating them. The CDR3 loop spans 13 amino acids. Germline V CDR1 and CDR2: SGHDT, YYEEEE. CDR3 in amino acids: CASSLGRGREAFF. The CDR3 DNA sequence: TGTGCCAGCAGCTTGGGGAGGGGACGGGAAGCTTTCTTT.

This sequence joins TRBV7-6 and TRBJ2-7, with 8 bases identical to TRBD2. The J segment lost 3 bases and the V segment lost 0 bases, leaving 7 bases of the junction unmatched. The CDR3 consists of 16 residues. The germline CDR1 and CDR2 sequences are SGHVS and FNYEAQ. CDR3 nucleotide sequence: TGTGCCAGCAGCTTAGCAAGTCTAGCGGGTAACTACGAGCAGTACTTC. It translates to CASSLASLAGNYEQYF.

The V call is TRBV19, the J call TRBJ2-7, with 8 bases lining up with TRBD1. CDR3 length: 15 residues. The trim removed 5 bases at V and 2 bases at J, leaving 8 bases unmatched. Germline values: CDR1 LNHDA, CDR2 SQIVND (reference sequence). The CDR3 DNA reads as TGTGCCAGTAGTCCACGACAGGGGTCAACCTACGAGCAGTACTTC. Amino acids: CASSPRQGSTYEQYF. Looking up the rest from reference TRBV19 and TRBJ2-7 gives the full variable domain: DGGITQSPKYLFRKEGQNVTLSCEQNLNHDAMYWYRQDPGQGLRLIYYSQIVNDFQKGDIAEGYSVSREKKESFPLTVTSAQKNPTAFYLCASSPRQGSTYEQYFGPGTRLTVT.

This rearrangement joins TRBV11-3 to TRBJ1-1; D gene unclear. Germline values: CDR1 SGHNT, CDR2 YENEEA. Trimming took off 3 bases at V and 6 bases at J, with 11 bases between the two ends. The CDR3 is 13 amino acids. The CDR3 coding sequence is TGTGCCAGCAGCTTTTACGTGAGCCCTGAAGCTTTCTTT. It translates to CASSFYVSPEAFF.

The rearrangement links TRBV9 to TRBJ2-7; 9 positions match TRBD2. Germline V gene sequence: CDR1 SGDLS, CDR2 YYNGEE. CDR3 size: 16 residues. V lost 0 bases and J lost 4; bases outside the gene matches: 8. For the CDR3, the DNA is TGTGCCAGCAGCGTAGGGGGGGCTAGCGGGGCATACGAGCAGTACTTC. This encodes CASSVGGASGAYEQYF.

The rearrangement uses TRBV6-5 and TRBJ1-5; TRBD1 might be the D (5 bases). Deletions cut 5 bases from V and 7 bases from J, with 12 bases between. This CDR3 has 13 amino acids. The germline V gene has CDR1 MNHEY and CDR2 SVGAGI. The CDR3 DNA is TGTGCCAGCAGTCCGGACACAAGACAGCCCCAGCATTTT. It specifies CASSPDTRQPQHF.

J is TRBJ1-2 and V is TRBV6-5; no firm D call. Per the germline V gene, CDR1 is MNHEY and CDR2 is SVGAGI. V lost 5 bases, J lost 2 bases, and 15 bases lay in between. The CDR3 is 15 residues long. The CDR3 loop reads CASSRQPESNYGYTF. CDR3 DNA sequence: TGTGCCAGCAGTCGTCAGCCGGAGTCAAACTATGGCTACACCTTC.

This sequence joins TRBV7-9 and TRBJ2-2, with no clear D. Trimming stripped 1 base from V and 4 bases from J, with 10 bases between. Germline values: CDR1 SEHNR, CDR2 FQNEAQ (reference sequence). The CDR3 covers 15 residues. The CDR3 DNA reads TGTGCCAGCAGCTTAGTTGCGGTCCTCACCGGGGAGCTGTTTTTT. Protein sequence: CASSLVAVLTGELFF.